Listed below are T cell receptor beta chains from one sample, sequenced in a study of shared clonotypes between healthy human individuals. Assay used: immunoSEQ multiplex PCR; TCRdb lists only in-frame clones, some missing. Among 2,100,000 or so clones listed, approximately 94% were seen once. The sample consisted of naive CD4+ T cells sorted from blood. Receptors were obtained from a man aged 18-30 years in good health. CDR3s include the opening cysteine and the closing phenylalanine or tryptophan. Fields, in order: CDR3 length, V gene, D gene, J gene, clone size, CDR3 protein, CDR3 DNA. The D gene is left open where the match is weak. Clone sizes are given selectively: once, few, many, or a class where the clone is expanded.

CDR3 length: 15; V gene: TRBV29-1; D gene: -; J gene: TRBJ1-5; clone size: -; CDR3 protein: CSVEGAGRSNQPQHF; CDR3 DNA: TGCAGCGTTGAAGGGGCAGGGCGTAGCAATCAGCCCCAGCATTTT
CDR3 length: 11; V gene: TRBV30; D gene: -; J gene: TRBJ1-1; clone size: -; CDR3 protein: CAWSSRDEAFF; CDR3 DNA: TGTGCCTGGAGTAGTAGGGACGAAGCTTTCTTT
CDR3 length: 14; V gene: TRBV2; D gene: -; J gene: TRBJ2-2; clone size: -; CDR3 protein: CASSVSRNTGELFF; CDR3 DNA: TGTGCCAGCAGTGTATCACGGAACACCGGGGAGCTGTTTTTT
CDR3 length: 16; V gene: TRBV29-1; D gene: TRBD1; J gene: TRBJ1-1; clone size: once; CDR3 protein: CSVDRGTGGWGTEAFF; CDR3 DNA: TGCAGCGTCGACCGCGGGACAGGGGGCTGGGGGACTGAAGCTTTCTTT
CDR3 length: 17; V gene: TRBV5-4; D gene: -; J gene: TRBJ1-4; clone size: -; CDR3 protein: CASSLGQGGATNEKLFF; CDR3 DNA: TGTGCCAGCAGCTTGGGTCAAGGGGGGGCAACTAATGAAAAACTGTTTTTT
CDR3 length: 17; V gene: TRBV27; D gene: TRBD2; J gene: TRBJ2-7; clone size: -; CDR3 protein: CASSAIGTSGRLYEQYF; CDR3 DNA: TGTGCCAGCAGTGCCATCGGGACTAGCGGGAGACTCTACGAGCAGTACTTC
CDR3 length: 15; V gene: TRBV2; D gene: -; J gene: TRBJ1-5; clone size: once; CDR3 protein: CASSGSGLENQPQHF; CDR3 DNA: TGTGCCAGCAGTGGAAGTGGGCTCGAGAATCAGCCCCAGCATTTT
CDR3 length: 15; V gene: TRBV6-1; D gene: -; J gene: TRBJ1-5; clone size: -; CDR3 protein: CASRTGGYSNQPQHF; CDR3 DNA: TGTGCCAGCAGGACAGGCGGATATAGCAATCAGCCCCAGCATTTT
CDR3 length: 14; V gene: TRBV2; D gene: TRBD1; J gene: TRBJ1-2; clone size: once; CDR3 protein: CASSEEGQGFGYTF; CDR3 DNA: TGTGCCAGCAGTGAAGAAGGACAGGGGTTTGGCTACACCTTC
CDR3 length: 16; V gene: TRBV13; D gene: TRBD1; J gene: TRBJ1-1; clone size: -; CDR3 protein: CASSLRTGVMNTEAFF; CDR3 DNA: TGTGCCAGCAGCCTCAGGACAGGGGTTATGAACACTGAAGCTTTCTTT
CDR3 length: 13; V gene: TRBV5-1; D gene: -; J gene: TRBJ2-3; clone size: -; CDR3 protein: CASSLASPDTQYF; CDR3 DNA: TGCGCCAGCAGCTTGGCAAGCCCCGATACGCAGTATTTT
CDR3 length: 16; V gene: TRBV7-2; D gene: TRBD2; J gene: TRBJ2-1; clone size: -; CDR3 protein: CASSLVGLTSYNEQFF; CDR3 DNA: TGTGCCAGCAGCTTAGTGGGACTAACCTCCTACAATGAGCAGTTCTTC
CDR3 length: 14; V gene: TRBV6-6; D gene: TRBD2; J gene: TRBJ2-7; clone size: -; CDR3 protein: CASTFLGRAYEQYF; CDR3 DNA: TGTGCCAGCACCTTCCTAGGGAGGGCCTACGAGCAGTACTTC
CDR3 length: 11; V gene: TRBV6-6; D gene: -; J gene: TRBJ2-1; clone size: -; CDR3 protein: CASRRLSEQFF; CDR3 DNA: TGTGCCAGCAGACGTTTGAGTGAGCAGTTCTTC
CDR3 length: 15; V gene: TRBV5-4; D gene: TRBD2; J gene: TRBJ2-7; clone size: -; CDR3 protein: CASSLGERGVYEQYF; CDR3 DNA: TGTGCCAGCAGCTTGGGGGAACGGGGGGTCTACGAGCAGTACTTC
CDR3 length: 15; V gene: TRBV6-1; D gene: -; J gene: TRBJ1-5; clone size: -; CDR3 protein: CASSWTGNGNQPQHF; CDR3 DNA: TGTGCCAGCAGTTGGACCGGTAATGGCAATCAGCCCCAGCATTTT
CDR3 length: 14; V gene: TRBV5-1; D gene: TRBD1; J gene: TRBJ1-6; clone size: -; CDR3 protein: CASSLRTGDSPLHF; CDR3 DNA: TGCGCCAGCAGCCTGAGGACAGGGGATTCACCCCTCCACTTT
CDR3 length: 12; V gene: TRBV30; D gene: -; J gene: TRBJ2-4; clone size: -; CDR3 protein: CAWSATGNTWHF; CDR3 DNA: TGTGCCTGGAGCGCCACCGGGAACACCTGGCACTTC
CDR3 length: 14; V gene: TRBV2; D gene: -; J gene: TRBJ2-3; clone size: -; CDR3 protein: CASSRMVSVDTQYF; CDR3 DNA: TGTGCCAGCTCCAGGATGGTTAGCGTGGATACGCAGTATTTT
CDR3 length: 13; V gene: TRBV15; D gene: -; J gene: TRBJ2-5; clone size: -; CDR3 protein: CATSGGFQETQYF; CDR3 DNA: TGTGCCACCTCGGGCGGGTTTCAAGAGACCCAGTACTTC
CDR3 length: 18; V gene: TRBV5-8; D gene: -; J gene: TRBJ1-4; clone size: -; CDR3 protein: CASSLQGRFYSTNEKLFF; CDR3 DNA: TGTGCCAGCAGCCTGCAGGGCCGTTTCTATTCAACTAATGAAAAACTGTTTTTT
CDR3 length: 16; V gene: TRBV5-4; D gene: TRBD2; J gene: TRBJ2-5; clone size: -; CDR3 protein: CASTTPKAGGGETQYF; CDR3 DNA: TGTGCCAGCACCACCCCGAAAGCGGGAGGGGGGGAGACCCAGTACTTC
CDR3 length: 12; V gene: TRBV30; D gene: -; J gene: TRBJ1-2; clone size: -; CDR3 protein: CAWSVNGYGYTF; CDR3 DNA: TGTGCCTGGAGTGTGAATGGCTATGGCTACACCTTC
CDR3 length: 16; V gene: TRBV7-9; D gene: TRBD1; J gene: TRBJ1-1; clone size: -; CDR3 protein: CASSLLLTGGLTEAFF; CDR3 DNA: TGTGCCAGCAGCTTGTTATTGACAGGGGGCTTAACTGAAGCTTTCTTT
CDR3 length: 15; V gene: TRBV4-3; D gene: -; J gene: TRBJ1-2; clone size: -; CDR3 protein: CASSQTGGGHYGYTF; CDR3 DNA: TGCGCCAGCAGCCAGACCGGGGGGGGCCACTATGGCTACACCTTC
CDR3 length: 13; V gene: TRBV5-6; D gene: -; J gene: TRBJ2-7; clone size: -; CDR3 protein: CASSPLLSYEQYF; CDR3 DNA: TGTGCCAGCAGCCCGTTATTGTCCTACGAGCAGTACTTC
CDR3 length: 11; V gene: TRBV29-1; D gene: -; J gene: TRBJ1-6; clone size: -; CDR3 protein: CSHPADSPLHF; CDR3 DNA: TGCAGCCATCCTGCGGATTCACCCCTCCACTTT
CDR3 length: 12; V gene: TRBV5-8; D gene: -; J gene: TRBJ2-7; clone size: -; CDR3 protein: CASSLNVYEQYF; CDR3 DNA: TGTGCCAGCAGCTTGAATGTCTACGAGCAGTACTTC
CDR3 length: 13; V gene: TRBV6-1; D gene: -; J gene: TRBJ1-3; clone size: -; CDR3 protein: CASRVSSGNTIYF; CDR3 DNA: TGTGCCAGCAGGGTTAGCTCTGGAAACACCATATATTTT
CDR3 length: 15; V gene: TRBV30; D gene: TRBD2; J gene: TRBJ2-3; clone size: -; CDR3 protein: CAWSNFRGGADTQYF; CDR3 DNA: TGTGCCTGGAGTAATTTTCGGGGGGGGGCAGATACGCAGTATTTT
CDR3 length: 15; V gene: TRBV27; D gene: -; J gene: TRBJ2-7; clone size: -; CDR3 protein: CASSSLGREPYEQYF; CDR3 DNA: TGTGCCAGCAGCTCCTTGGGCAGGGAACCTTACGAGCAGTACTTC
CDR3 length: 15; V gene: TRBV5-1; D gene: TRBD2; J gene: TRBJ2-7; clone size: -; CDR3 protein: CASSGGTSGLYEQYF; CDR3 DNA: TGCGCCAGCAGCGGAGGGACTAGCGGGCTCTACGAGCAGTACTTC
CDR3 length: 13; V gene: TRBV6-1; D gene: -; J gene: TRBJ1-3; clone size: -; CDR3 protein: CASTREGGNTIYF; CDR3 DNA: TGTGCCAGCACCCGAGAAGGGGGAAACACCATATATTTT
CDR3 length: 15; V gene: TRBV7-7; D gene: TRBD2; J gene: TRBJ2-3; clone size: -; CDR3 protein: CASSKGLAATDTQYF; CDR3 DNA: TGTGCTAGCAGCAAGGGACTAGCGGCCACAGATACGCAGTATTTT
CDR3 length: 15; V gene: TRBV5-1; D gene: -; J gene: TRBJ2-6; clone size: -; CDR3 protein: CASSLNPEVSNVLTF; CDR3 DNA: TGCGCCAGCAGCTTGAATCCGGAGGTTTCCAACGTCCTGACTTTC
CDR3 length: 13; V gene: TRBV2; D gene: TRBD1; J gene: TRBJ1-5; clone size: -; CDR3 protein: CACDQGANQPQHF; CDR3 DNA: TGTGCCTGTGACCAGGGGGCTAATCAGCCCCAGCATTTT
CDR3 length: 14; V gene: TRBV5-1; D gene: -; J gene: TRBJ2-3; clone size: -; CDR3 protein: CASSPFGSTDTQYF; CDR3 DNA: TGCGCCAGCAGTCCTTTCGGTAGCACAGATACGCAGTATTTT
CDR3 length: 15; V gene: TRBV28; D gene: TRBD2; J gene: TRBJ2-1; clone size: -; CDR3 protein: CASSRGLADFNEQFF; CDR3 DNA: TGTGCCAGCAGCCGGGGACTAGCGGATTTTAATGAGCAGTTCTTC
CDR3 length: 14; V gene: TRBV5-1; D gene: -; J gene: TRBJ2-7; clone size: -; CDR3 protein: CASSLEGIPYEQYF; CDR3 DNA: TGCGCCAGCAGCTTGGAAGGAATCCCCTACGAGCAGTACTTC
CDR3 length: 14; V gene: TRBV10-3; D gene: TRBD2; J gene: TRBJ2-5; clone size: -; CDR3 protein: CAISGGTRQETQYF; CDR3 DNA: TGTGCCATCAGTGGCGGGACTAGACAAGAGACCCAGTACTTC
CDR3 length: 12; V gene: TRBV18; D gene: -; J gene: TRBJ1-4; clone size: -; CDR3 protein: CATGATNEKLFF; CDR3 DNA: TGTGCGACGGGGGCAACTAATGAAAAACTGTTTTTT
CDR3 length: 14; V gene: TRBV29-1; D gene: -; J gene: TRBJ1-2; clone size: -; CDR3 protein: CSVAGRLASYGYTF; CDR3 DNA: TGCAGCGTTGCAGGGCGGCTAGCTTCCTATGGCTACACCTTC
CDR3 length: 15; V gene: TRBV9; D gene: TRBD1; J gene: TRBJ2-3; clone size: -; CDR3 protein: CASSVGQGASDTQYF; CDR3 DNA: TGTGCCAGCAGCGTAGGACAGGGGGCCTCAGATACGCAGTATTTT
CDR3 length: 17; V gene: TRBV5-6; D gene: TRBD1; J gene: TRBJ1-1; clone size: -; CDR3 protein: CASSLFRDRKKGTEAFF; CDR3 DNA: TGTGCCAGCAGCTTATTCCGGGACAGGAAAAAGGGGACTGAAGCTTTCTTT
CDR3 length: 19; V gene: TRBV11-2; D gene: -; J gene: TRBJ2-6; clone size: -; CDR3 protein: CASSLKLKGMSPGANVLTF; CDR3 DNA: TGTGCCAGCAGCTTAAAACTTAAGGGGATGTCGCCTGGGGCCAACGTCCTGACTTTC
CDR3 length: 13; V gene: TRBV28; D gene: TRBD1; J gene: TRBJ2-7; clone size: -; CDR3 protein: CASRGQGSYEQYF; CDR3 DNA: TGTGCCAGCAGGGGACAGGGGTCCTACGAGCAGTACTTC
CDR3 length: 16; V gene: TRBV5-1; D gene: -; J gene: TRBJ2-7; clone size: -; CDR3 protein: CASSPTVGPPRWEQYF; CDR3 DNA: TGCGCCAGCAGCCCTACCGTCGGGCCACCCCGTTGGGAGCAGTACTTC
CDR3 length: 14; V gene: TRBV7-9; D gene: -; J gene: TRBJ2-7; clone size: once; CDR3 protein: CASSFVPRGYEQYF; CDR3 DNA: TGTGCCAGCAGCTTTGTCCCCAGGGGATACGAGCAGTACTTC
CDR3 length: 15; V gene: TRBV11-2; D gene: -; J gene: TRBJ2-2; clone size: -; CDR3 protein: CASSLVGQTTGELFF; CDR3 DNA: TGTGCCAGCAGCTTAGTGGGACAAACCACCGGGGAGCTGTTTTTT
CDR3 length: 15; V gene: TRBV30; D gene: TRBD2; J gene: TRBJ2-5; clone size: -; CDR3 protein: CAWSGLAGGRGTQYF; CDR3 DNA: TGTGCCTGGAGTGGGCTAGCGGGGGGCCGGGGGACCCAGTACTTC
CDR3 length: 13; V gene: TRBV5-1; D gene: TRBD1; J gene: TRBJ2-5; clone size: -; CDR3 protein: CASSSQGQETQYF; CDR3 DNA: TGCGCCAGCAGCTCACAGGGGCAAGAGACCCAGTACTTC
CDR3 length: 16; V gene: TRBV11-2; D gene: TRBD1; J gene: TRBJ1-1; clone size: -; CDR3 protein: CASSLSGGSGVTEAFF; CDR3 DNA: TGTGCCAGCAGCCTATCAGGGGGCTCCGGGGTCACTGAAGCTTTCTTT
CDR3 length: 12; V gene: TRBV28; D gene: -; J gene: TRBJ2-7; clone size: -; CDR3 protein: CASRTFGREQYF; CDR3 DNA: TGTGCCAGCAGGACTTTTGGGCGCGAGCAGTACTTC
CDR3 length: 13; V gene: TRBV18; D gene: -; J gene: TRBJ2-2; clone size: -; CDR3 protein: CASSQQPHQELFF; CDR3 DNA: TGTGCCAGCTCCCAACAACCCCACCAGGAGCTGTTTTTT
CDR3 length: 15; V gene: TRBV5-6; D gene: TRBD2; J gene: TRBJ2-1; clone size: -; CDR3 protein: CASSLRLAGANEQFF; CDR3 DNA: TGTGCCAGCAGCTTAAGGCTAGCGGGAGCCAATGAGCAGTTCTTC
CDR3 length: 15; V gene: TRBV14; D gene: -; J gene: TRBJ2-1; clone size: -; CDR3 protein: CASSTEVAHYNEQFF; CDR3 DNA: TGTGCCAGCAGCACCGAGGTAGCGCACTACAATGAGCAGTTCTTC
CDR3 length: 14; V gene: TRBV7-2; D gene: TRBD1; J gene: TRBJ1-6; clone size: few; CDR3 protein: CASSLGQLNSPLHF; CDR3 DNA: TGTGCCAGCAGCCTGGGACAGTTGAATTCACCCCTCCACTTT